Sequencing of this TCR beta chain was carried out in a study of shared clonotypes between healthy human individuals. Study-level findings and limits: Between a few donors, naive CD4 clonotypes were shared at a level of about 5%.

Terminally differentiated effector memory CD45RA+ cells were excluded by CCR7 positive selection of CD45RO-negative cells. The CDR3 totals 17 residues. Looked up from germline, CDR1 is PRHDT and CDR2 is FYEKMQ (reference sequence). Trimming at V came to 5 bases and at J to 1 base, leaving 9 bases not matched to a gene. As to this clone: Antigen: not known.

Assay used: immunoSEQ multiplex PCR; TCRdb lists only in-frame clones, some missing. The sample lists about 820,000 clones; 90% to 95% were seen once. This clonotype was obtained from a man aged 30 to 39 in good health. The sequenced sample consisted of naive CD8+ T cells sorted from blood. The chain employs TRBV13 and TRBJ2-1; TRBD2 agrees at 9 bases. The CDR3 reads CASSLQQGLASYNEQFF. The CDR3 DNA reads TGTGCCAGCAGCCTCCAGCAGGGACTAGCATCCTACAATGAGCAGTTCTTC. Variable domain in full (rest from reference TRBV13 and TRBJ2-1): AAGVIQSPRHLIKEKRETATLKCYPIPRHDTVYWYQQGPGQDPQFLISFYEKMQSDKGSIPDRFSAQQFSDYHSELNMSSLELGDSALYFCASSLQQGLASYNEQFFGPGTRLTVL.